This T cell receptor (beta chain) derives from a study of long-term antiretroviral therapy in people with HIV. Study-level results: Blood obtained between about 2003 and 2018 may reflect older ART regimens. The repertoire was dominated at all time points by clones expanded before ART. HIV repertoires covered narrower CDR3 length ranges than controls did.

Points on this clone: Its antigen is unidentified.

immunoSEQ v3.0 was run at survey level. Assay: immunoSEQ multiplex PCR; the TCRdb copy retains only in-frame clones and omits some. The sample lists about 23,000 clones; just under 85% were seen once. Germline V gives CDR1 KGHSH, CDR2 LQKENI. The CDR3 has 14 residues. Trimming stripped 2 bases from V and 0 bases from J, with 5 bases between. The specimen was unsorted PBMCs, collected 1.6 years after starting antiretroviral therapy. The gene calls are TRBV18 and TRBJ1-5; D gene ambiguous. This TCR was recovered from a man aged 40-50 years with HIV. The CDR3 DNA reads TGTGCCAGCTCACCAGGGGATAGCAATCAGCCCCAGCATTTT. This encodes CASSPGDSNQPQHF.